A selection of T cell receptor beta chains follows, all from one sample in a study of blood T cells in healthy people across ages. TCRdb itself ran the 5' RACE reads through MiXCR, one entry per CDR3 protein. The sample lists about 570,000 distinct CDR3 sequences; about 26% were seen once. The same sample was also studied in work on T cells of mothers and their children.

The sample taken for sequencing was blood. The receptors stem from a boy aged 2 to 9 in good health. Each CDR3 is given with its conserved first and last residue. The D gene is left open where the match is weak. Size tells how often a clone was seen (once, few, many) or the class of an expanded clone, and some rows leave it out.

size,V,D,J,CDR3,DNA
-,TRBV29-1,-,TRBJ2-3,CSPLAGRGDADTQYF,TGCAGCCCTTTAGCGGGCAGGGGGGACGCAGATACGCAGTATTTT
-,TRBV20-1,TRBD2,TRBJ2-1,CSAMGPRLAGGSSYNEQFF,TGCAGTGCCATGGGGCCAAGACTAGCGGGGGGTAGCTCCTACAATGAGCAGTTCTTC
-,TRBV11-2,TRBD1,TRBJ2-5,CASSSLTGKETQYF,TGTGCCAGCAGCTCTTTGACAGGGAAAGAGACCCAGTACTTC
few,TRBV12-5,-,TRBJ1-1,CASGPSGNLNTEAFF,TGTGCTAGTGGTCCCTCGGGGAACCTGAACACTGAAGCTTTCTTT
few,TRBV2,-,TRBJ2-7,CASSDKLSSYEQYF,TGTGCCAGCAGTGATAAGTTGAGCTCCTACGAGCAGTACTTC
-,TRBV6-5,TRBD1,TRBJ1-5,CASSLTLGQGGNQPQHF,TGTGCCAGCAGTTTGACCCTTGGACAGGGAGGGAATCAGCCCCAGCATTTT
-,TRBV7-3,TRBD1,TRBJ2-7,CASSLTDGQGYEQYF,TGTGCCAGCAGCTTAACGGACGGACAGGGCTACGAGCAGTACTTC
many,TRBV21-1,-,TRBJ2-4,CASSVPGQSLKNIQYF,TGTGCCAGCAGCGTACCGGGACAGAGTTTAAAAAACATTCAGTACTTC
many,TRBV20-1,-,TRBJ2-7,CSATYRAGYEQYF,TGCAGTGCTACGTACAGGGCTGGGTACGAGCAGTACTTC
-,TRBV29-1,-,TRBJ2-6,CSVIRDKSSGANVLTF,TGCAGCGTTATCCGGGACAAGAGCTCTGGGGCCAACGTCCTGACTTTC
-,TRBV4-2,TRBD2,TRBJ2-7,CASSNQGAGASDEQYF,TGTGCCAGCAGCAACCAGGGAGCGGGAGCGAGCGACGAGCAGTACTTC
few,TRBV7-2,-,TRBJ2-1,CASSLGDVYNEQFF,TGTGCCAGCAGCTTAGGGGATGTCTACAATGAGCAGTTCTTC
-,TRBV30,-,TRBJ1-1,CAWSWMDTEAFF,TGTGCCTGGAGCTGGATGGACACTGAAGCTTTCTTT
few,TRBV12-3/TRBV12-4,-,TRBJ2-7,CASSFDGPPDEQYF,TGTGCCAGCAGTTTCGACGGACCCCCGGACGAGCAGTACTTC
once,TRBV7-9,-,TRBJ2-1,CASSHITSSEQFF,TGTGCCAGCAGCCACATTACCAGTTCTGAGCAGTTCTTC
few,TRBV20-1,-,TRBJ2-3,CSARAGVGADTQYF,TGCAGTGCTAGGGCAGGGGTGGGGGCAGATACGCAGTATTTT
few,TRBV10-2,TRBD2,TRBJ2-1,CASSESKFVWTGTSGRGYEQFF,TGCGCCAGCAGTGAGTCGAAGTTCGTATGGACCGGGACTAGCGGGAGAGGATATGAGCAGTTCTTC
-,TRBV7-9,-,TRBJ2-1,CASSLGMRGTYNEQFF,TGTGCCAGCAGCTTAGGAATGAGGGGGACCTACAATGAGCAGTTCTTC
-,TRBV6-2/TRBV6-3,TRBD1,TRBJ2-7,CASSYRTGHLYEQYF,TGTGCCAGCAGTTATAGGACAGGGCATCTCTACGAGCAGTACTTC
many,TRBV5-1,-,TRBJ1-1,CASSLWGGTEAFF,TGCGCCAGCAGCTTGTGGGGGGGCACTGAAGCTTTCTTT
few,TRBV20-1,-,TRBJ2-7,CSARIPGRGPYEQYF,TGCAGTGCTAGGATACCCGGACGGGGGCCCTACGAGCAGTACTTC
-,TRBV7-2,TRBD1,TRBJ1-2,CASSSRGGGSNGYGYTF,TGTGCCAGCAGCAGTCGGGGAGGGGGCTCGAACGGCTATGGCTACACCTTC
-,TRBV2,-,TRBJ2-7,CASSVQGSEQYF,TGTGCCAGCAGTGTTCAGGGATCCGAGCAGTACTTC
-,TRBV29-1,-,TRBJ2-5,CSVGRGTGKGGETQYF,TGCAGCGTCGGAAGGGGGACGGGCAAAGGTGGGGAGACCCAGTACTTC
-,TRBV30,TRBD2,TRBJ2-5,CAWSGTSGRRETQYF,TGTGCCTGGAGTGGGACTAGCGGGAGGCGGGAGACCCAGTACTTC
few,TRBV11-2,-,TRBJ2-3,CASSSSSPGTDTQYF,TGTGCCAGCAGCTCCTCCTCGCCGGGCACAGATACGCAGTATTTT
many,TRBV7-9,-,TRBJ1-6,CASSLGNSPLHF,TGTGCCAGCAGTTTGGGGAATTCACCCCTCCACTTT
few,TRBV20-1,TRBD2,TRBJ2-5,CSARDLWVAGKGETQYF,TGCAGTGCTAGAGATCTTTGGGTAGCGGGAAAGGGAGAGACCCAGTACTTC
-,TRBV14,-,TRBJ2-7,CASSQVGGPLGEQYF,TGTGCCAGCAGCCAAGTAGGGGGACCCCTCGGCGAGCAGTACTTC
-,TRBV5-1,-,TRBJ2-5,CASNSPGAAQETQYF,TGCGCCAGCAACTCACCAGGGGCGGCTCAAGAGACCCAGTACTTC
-,TRBV4-3,-,TRBJ2-3,CASSQVGFDTDTQYF,TGCGCCAGCAGCCAAGTAGGATTTGATACAGATACGCAGTATTTT
few,TRBV5-1,TRBD2,TRBJ2-7,CASSLGTSGSHYEQYF,TGCGCCAGCAGCTTGGGGACTAGCGGGAGTCACTACGAGCAGTACTTC
few,TRBV6-6,-,TRBJ2-4,CASSYLGDTKNIQYF,TGTGCCAGCAGTTACCTGGGGGATACCAAAAACATTCAGTACTTC
many,TRBV20-1,TRBD1,TRBJ2-2,CSAGTGDTGELFF,TGCAGTGCTGGGACAGGGGACACCGGGGAGCTGTTTTTT
-,TRBV12-3/TRBV12-4,-,TRBJ1-5,CASSFSPGIGAREPQHF,TGTGCCAGCAGTTTTAGCCCTGGGATCGGGGCTAGGGAGCCCCAGCATTTT
few,TRBV7-9,TRBD2,TRBJ2-3,CASSTSLAGGADTQYF,TGTGCCAGCAGCACCTCACTAGCGGGAGGGGCAGATACGCAGTATTTT
-,TRBV30,-,TRBJ1-1,CAWSSSNTEAFF,TGTGCCTGGAGTTCTTCGAACACTGAAGCTTTCTTT
-,TRBV20-1,TRBD2,TRBJ2-4,CSARVPGGNIQYF,TGCAGTGCTAGAGTACCGGGGGGAAACATTCAGTACTTC
-,TRBV6-6,-,TRBJ1-2,CASSYRGLNYGYTF,TGTGCCAGCAGTTACAGGGGACTCAACTATGGCTACACCTTC
few,TRBV4-3,-,TRBJ2-5,CASSQGGQLQETQYF,TGCGCCAGCAGCCAAGGGGGACAACTACAAGAGACCCAGTACTTC
-,TRBV2,TRBD1,TRBJ1-1,CASRIGTANTEAFF,TGTGCCAGCAGGATAGGGACAGCGAACACTGAAGCTTTCTTT
-,TRBV30,TRBD1,TRBJ2-7,CAWSVRPGQTSSYEQYF,TGTGCCTGGAGTGTACGTCCGGGACAGACGAGCTCCTACGAGCAGTACTTC
-,TRBV11-2,-,TRBJ2-5,CASSLGFVGSQETQYF,TGTGCCAGCAGCTTAGGATTTGTTGGGAGCCAAGAGACCCAGTACTTC
few,TRBV28,-,TRBJ2-7,CASSSGPTRAYEQYF,TGTGCCAGCAGCTCCGGTCCGACTCGGGCGTACGAGCAGTACTTC
-,TRBV6-5,-,TRBJ1-4,CASSDTAATNEKLFF,TGTGCCAGCAGCGACACAGCAGCAACTAATGAAAAACTGTTTTTT
-,TRBV9,-,TRBJ2-7,CASSVSGTNYEQYF,TGTGCCAGCAGCGTTTCTGGGACAAACTACGAGCAGTACTTC
-,TRBV6-5,TRBD2,TRBJ2-2,CASSYSPSGTLNTGELFF,TGTGCCAGCAGTTACTCCCCTAGCGGGACCTTGAACACCGGGGAGCTGTTTTTT
few,TRBV29-1,-,TRBJ2-3,CSVAGAEGSDTQYF,TGCAGCGTTGCGGGGGCAGAAGGTTCAGATACGCAGTATTTT
few,TRBV5-1,-,TRBJ2-6,CASSLDNSGANVLTF,TGCGCCAGCAGCCTAGACAACTCTGGGGCCAACGTCCTGACTTTC
few,TRBV5-1,-,TRBJ2-2,CASRAVGGAGELFF,TGCGCCAGCAGAGCCGTCGGGGGAGCCGGGGAGCTGTTTTTT
-,TRBV12-3/TRBV12-4,-,TRBJ2-7,CASSHEGAREQYF,TGTGCCAGCAGCCACGAAGGGGCACGCGAGCAGTACTTC
-,TRBV7-9,-,TRBJ1-1,CASSSEQRTAFF,TGTGCCAGCAGCTCCGAACAGAGAACAGCTTTCTTT
-,TRBV4-2,TRBD2,TRBJ2-1,CASSRRGGYNEQFF,TGTGCCAGCAGCCGGCGGGGGGGCTACAATGAGCAGTTCTTC
-,TRBV29-1,-,TRBJ1-1,CSVARGWTEAFF,TGCAGCGTTGCGAGGGGGTGGACTGAAGCTTTCTTT
-,TRBV12-3/TRBV12-4,-,TRBJ1-2,CASSFFPSYGYTF,TGTGCCAGCAGTTTTTTTCCCAGCTATGGCTACACCTTC
-,TRBV20-1,-,TRBJ2-5,CSATGQGASLAGVGTQYF,TGCAGTGCTACCGGACAGGGGGCGTCTCTAGCGGGAGTAGGGACCCAGTACTTC
-,TRBV5-1,-,TRBJ1-2,CASSLVKGLNYGYTF,TGCGCCAGCAGCTTGGTCAAGGGTCTAAACTATGGCTACACCTTC
-,TRBV6-6,-,TRBJ2-5,CASSYAPYPSRETQYF,TGTGCCAGCAGTTACGCCCCATATCCCTCCCGGGAGACCCAGTACTTC